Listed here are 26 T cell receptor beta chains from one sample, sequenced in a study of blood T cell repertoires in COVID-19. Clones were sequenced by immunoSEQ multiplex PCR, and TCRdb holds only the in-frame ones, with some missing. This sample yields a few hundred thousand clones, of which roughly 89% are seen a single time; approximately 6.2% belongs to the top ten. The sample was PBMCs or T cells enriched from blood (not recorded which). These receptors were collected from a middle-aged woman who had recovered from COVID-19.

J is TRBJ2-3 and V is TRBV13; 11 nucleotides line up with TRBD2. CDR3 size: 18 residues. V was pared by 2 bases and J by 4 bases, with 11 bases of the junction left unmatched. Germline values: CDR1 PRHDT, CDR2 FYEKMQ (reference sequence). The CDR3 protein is CASSLTTSGSRSADTQYF. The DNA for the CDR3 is TGTGCCAGCAGCTTAACAACTAGCGGGAGTAGAAGCGCAGATACGCAGTATTTT.

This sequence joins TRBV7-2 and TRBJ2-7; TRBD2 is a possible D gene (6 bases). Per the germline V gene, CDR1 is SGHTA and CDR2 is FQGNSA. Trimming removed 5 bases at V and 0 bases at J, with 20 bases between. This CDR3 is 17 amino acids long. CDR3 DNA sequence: TGTGCCAGCAGCCTGCCCCTTACTAAGCGGGTCTCCTACGAGCAGTACTTC. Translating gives CASSLPLTKRVSYEQYF. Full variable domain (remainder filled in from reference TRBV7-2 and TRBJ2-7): GAGVSQSPSNKVTEKGKDVELRCDPISGHTALYWYRQSLGQGLEFLIYFQGNSAPDKSGLPSDRFSAERTGGSVSTLTIQRTQQEDSAVYLCASSLPLTKRVSYEQYFGPGTRLTVT.

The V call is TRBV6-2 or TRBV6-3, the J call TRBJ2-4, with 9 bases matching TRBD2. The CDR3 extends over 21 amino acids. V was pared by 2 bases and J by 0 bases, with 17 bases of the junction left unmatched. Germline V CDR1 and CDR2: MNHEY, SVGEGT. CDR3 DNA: TGTGCCAGCAGTTACAGTTTCGAGGCTAGCGGGACTATACTAGCCAAAAACATTCAGTACTTC. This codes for CASSYSFEASGTILAKNIQYF.

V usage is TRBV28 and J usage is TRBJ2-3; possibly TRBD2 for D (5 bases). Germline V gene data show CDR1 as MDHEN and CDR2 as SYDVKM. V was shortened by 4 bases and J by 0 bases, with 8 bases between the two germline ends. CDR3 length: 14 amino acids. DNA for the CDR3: TGTGCCAGCAGTTCCGGGATGAGCACAGATACGCAGTATTTT. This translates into CASSSGMSTDTQYF.

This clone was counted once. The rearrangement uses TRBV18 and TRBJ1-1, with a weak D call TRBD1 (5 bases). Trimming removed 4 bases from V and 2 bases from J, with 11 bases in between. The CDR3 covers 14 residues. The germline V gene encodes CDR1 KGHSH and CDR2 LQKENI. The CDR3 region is CASSQSTDNTEAFF. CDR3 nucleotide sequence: TGTGCCAGCTCACAGTCGACAGACAACACTGAAGCTTTCTTT.

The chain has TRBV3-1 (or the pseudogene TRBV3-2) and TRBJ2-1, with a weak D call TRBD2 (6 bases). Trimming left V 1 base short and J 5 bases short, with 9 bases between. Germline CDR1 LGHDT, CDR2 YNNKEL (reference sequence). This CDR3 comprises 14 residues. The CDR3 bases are TGTGCCAGCAGCCAAGGGCTAGCGAACAATGAGCAGTTCTTC. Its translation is CASSQGLANNEQFF.

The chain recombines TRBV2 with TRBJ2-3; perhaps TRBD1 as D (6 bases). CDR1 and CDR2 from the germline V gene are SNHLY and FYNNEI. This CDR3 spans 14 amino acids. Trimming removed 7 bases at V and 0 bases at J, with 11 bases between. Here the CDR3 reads CASMGAPSTDTQYF. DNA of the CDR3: TGTGCCAGCATGGGGGCTCCTAGCACAGATACGCAGTATTTT. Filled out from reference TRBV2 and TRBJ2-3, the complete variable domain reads EPEVTQTPSHQVTQMGQEVILRCVPISNHLYFYWYRQILGQKVEFLVSFYNNEISEKSEIFDDQFSVERPDGSNFTLKIRSTKLEDSAMYFCASMGAPSTDTQYFGPGTRLTVL.

The CDR3 nucleotides are TGTGCCAGCAGCTTAGGCCGGGGAGGGCAGTATAATTCACCCCTCCACTTT. It is translated as CASSLGRGGQYNSPLHF. The rearrangement links TRBV7-2 to TRBJ1-6; D is unresolved. Per germline, CDR1 SGHTA and CDR2 FQGNSA. Between the trimmed V and J ends, which lost 1 base and 4 bases, there was a span of 14 bases. This CDR3 region has 17 residues.

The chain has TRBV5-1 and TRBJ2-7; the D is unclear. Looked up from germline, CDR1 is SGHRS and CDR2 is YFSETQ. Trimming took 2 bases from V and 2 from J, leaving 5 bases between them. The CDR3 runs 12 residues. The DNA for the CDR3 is TGCGCCAGCAGCTTCAATCCCTACGAGCAGTACTTC. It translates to CASSFNPYEQYF.

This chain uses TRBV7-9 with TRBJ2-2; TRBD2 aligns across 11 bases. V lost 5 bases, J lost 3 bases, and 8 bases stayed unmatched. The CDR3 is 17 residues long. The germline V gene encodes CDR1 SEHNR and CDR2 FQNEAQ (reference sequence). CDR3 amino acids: CASSPRLAGWDTGELFF. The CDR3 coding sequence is TGTGCCAGCAGCCCTAGACTAGCGGGATGGGACACCGGGGAGCTGTTTTTT. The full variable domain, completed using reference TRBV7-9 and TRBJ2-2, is DTGVSQNPRHKITKRGQNVTFRCDPISEHNRLYWYRQTLGQGPEFLTYFQNEAQLEKSRLLSDRFSAERPKGSFSTLEIQRTEQGDSAMYLCASSPRLAGWDTGELFFGEGSRLTVL.

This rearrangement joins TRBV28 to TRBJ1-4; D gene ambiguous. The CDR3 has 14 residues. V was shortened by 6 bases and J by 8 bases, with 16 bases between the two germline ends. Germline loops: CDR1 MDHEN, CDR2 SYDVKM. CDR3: CASRMGGRPEKLFF. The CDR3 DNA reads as TGTGCCAGCAGAATGGGAGGGCGACCGGAAAAACTGTTTTTT.

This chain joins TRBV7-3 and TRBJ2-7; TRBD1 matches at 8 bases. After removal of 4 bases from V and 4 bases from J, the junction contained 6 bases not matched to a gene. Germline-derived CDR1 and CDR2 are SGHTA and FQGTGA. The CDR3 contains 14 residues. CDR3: CASSWAGGQYEQYF. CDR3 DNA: TGTGCCAGCAGCTGGGCAGGGGGCCAATACGAGCAGTACTTC.

The CDR3 nucleotides are TGCAGCGTTGACGGCGGAGGTAGCACAGATACGCAGTATTTT. Protein: CSVDGGGSTDTQYF. This chain joins TRBV29-1 and TRBJ2-3; a possible D gene is TRBD2 (5 bases). The CDR3 runs to 14 residues. Germline values: CDR1 SQVTM, CDR2 ANQGSEA. V dropped 3 bases and J dropped 0 bases, with 10 bases sitting between them.

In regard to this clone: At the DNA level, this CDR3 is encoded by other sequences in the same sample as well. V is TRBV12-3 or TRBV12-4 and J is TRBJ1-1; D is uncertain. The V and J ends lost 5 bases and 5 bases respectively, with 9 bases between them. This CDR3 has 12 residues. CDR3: CASSRTVTEAFF. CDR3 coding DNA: TGTGCCAGCAGTAGAACGGTGACTGAAGCTTTCTTT.

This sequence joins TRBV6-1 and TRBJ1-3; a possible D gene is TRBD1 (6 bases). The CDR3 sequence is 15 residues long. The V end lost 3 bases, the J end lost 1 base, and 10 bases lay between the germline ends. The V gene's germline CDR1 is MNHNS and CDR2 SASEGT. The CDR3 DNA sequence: TGTGCCAGCAGTGAGACAGGACGGTCTGGAAACACCATATATTTT. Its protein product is CASSETGRSGNTIYF.

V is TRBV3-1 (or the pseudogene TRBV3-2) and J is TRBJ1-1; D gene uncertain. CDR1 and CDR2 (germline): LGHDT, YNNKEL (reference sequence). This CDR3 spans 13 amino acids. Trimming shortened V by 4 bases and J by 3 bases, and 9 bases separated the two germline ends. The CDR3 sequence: CASSRSGYTEAFF. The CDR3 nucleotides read TGTGCCAGCAGCCGGTCCGGGTACACTGAAGCTTTCTTT.

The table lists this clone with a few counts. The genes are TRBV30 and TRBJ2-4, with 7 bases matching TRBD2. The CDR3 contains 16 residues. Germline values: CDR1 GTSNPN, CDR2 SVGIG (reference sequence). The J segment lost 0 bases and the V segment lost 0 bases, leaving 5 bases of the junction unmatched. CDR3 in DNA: TGTGCCTGGAGTGTTGGTCTAGCGGAAGCCAAAAACATTCAGTACTTC. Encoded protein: CAWSVGLAEAKNIQYF.

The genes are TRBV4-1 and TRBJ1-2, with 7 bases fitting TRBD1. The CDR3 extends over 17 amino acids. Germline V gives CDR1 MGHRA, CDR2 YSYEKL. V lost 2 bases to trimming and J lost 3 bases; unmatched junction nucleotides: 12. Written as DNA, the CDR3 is TGCGCCAGCAGCCAACCTTGGGCAGGGGGAAGGGACTATGGCTACACCTTC. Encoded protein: CASSQPWAGGRDYGYTF.

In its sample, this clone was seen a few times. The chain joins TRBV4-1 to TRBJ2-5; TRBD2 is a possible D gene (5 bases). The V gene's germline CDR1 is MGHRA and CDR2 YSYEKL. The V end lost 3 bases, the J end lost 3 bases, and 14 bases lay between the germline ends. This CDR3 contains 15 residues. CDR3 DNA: TGCGCCAGCAGCCAGTCCGGGGTGGGGAAAGAGACCCAGTACTTC. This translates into CASSQSGVGKETQYF.

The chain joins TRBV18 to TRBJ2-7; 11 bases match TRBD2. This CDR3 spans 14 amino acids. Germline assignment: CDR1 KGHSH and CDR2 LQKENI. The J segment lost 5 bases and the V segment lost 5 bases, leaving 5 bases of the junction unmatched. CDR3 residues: CASSSLAGVDEQYF. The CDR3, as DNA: TGTGCCAGCTCATCACTAGCGGGAGTCGACGAGCAGTACTTC.

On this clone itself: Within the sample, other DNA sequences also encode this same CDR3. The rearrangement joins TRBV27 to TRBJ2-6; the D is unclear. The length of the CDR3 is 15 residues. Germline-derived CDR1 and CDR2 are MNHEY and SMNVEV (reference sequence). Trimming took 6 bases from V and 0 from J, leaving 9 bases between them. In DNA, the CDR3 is TGTGCCAGCAGCTCCAGACTCTCTGGGGCCAACGTCCTGACTTTC. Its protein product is CASSSRLSGANVLTF.

CDR3 nucleotide sequence: TGTGCCAGCAGCTTGACGGGACAGGGATACAATGAGCAGTTCTTC. Amino acids: CASSLTGQGYNEQFF. The chain recombines TRBV5-4 with TRBJ2-1; 9 bases match TRBD1. Germline V gene sequence: CDR1 SGHNT, CDR2 YYREEE (reference sequence). The CDR3 sequence is 15 residues long. Unmatched junction bases numbered 3, after V lost 1 base and J lost 4 bases. Based on the CDR3 plus reference TRBV5-4 and TRBJ2-1, the full variable domain is ETGVTQSPTHLIKTRGQQVTLRCSSQSGHNTVSWYQQALGQGPQFIFQYYREEENGRGNFPPRFSGLQFPNYSSELNVNALELDDSALYLCASSLTGQGYNEQFFGPGTRLTVL.

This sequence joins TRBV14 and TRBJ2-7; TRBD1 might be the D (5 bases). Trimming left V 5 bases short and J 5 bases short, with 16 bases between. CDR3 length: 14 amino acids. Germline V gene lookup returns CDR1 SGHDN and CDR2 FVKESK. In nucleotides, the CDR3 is TGTGCCAGCAGCTTAACCAGGGAAATCAACGAGCAGTACTTC. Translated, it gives CASSLTREINEQYF.

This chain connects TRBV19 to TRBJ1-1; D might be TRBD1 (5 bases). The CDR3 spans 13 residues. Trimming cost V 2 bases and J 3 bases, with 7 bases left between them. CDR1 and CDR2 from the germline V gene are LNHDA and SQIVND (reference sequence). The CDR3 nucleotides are TGTGCCAGTAGTATATGGGGGGACACTGAAGCTTTCTTT. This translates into CASSIWGDTEAFF.

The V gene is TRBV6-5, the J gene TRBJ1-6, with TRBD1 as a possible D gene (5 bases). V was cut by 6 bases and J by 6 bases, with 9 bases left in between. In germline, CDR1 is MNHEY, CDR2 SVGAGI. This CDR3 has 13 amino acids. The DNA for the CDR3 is TGTGCCAGCAGGCAGGGCATTAATTCACCCCTCCACTTT. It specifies CASRQGINSPLHF.

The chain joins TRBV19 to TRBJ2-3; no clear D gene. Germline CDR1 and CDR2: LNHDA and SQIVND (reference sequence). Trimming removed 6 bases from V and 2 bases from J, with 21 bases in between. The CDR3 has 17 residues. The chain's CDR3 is CASSPPTQYPTTDTQYF. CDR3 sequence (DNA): TGTGCCAGTAGCCCCCCGACACAGTATCCCACCACAGATACGCAGTATTTT.